The sequence of this T cell receptor beta chain was determined in a study of T-cell memory formation after mild COVID-19 (dated by TCRdb to the early 2020s). In the study overall: TCR sequence clusters from the two donors were largely donor specific. In a couple of donors, T-cell clones that expanded and contracted after mild COVID-19 were tracked by sequencing TCRalpha and TCRbeta repertoires over time. The cohort comprised two young, previously healthy adult volunteers, one female and one male.

From the cysteine up to the phenylalanine, the CDR3 has a length of 12 residues. Only CDR3 DNA remains: 36 bases, in frame from the first base. V gives up 4 bases and J gives up 6 bases, and the segment between their germline ends measures 8 bases. From a lookup of the germline V gene, CDR1 and CDR2 are LGHNA and YSLEER. The instrument was an Illumina NovaSeq 6000. Using 5'RACE with constant-segment primers, TCRalpha and TCRbeta cDNA libraries were constructed, with sample barcodes and unique molecular identifiers added in the process. RNA was extracted from every sample with Trizol reagent. Amplification of the libraries took two PCR steps, and the second step added a second sample barcode plus Illumina TruSeq adapters. The libraries were sequenced on an Illumina NovaSeq using 2 x 150 bp paired-end reads. As for the authors' bioinformatics: Demultiplexing of reads and collapsing into UMI-guided consensus sequences were performed with migec v1.2.7. Using mixcr v2.1.11, UMI consensuses were aligned to TRA and TRB V and J templates and then assembled into clonotypes. Expanded or contracted clonotypes were those called significant by both edgeR and NoisET, with noise models trained on biological replicates. edgeR calls used a false discovery rate-adjusted p below 0.01 and a log2 fold-change threshold of 1. As an exploratory analysis of dynamics, PCA with hierarchical clustering was applied to max-normalized trajectories of the 1000 most abundant clonotypes. The CD4 or CD8 phenotype of responding clones was assigned using the separately sequenced CD4+ and CD8+ repertoires. The raw public reads went through TCRdb reprocessing: fastp at Q25, MiXCR clone calling, in-frame beta chains kept. Every CDR3 protein is listed once, alongside the most common genes and DNA of its rows. TCRdb's processing, not the authors', yielded these V and J calls. The sample has approximately 290,000 distinct CDR3 sequences on record, around 19% of them singletons. The ten largest clones add up to around 21% of the sample.

About this clonotype itself: The specificity of this receptor is unknown. Per-base quality was not reported, and no clone a single base away is much larger than it.

PBMCs were isolated by Ficoll-Paque density gradient centrifugation. Points the paper makes about the study in general: Balanced CD4/CD8 phenotypes were observed for clones contracting from day 15 to 85, whereas a bias towards CD4+ was observed for a second wave of clones expanding from day 15 to 37. Only a couple of mild cases were covered in the study, and larger cohorts including severe cases with pre-infection samples were considered necessary. Some responding clones were found in pre-infection memory, which suggests that pre-existing cross-reactive memory T cells took part in the SARS-CoV-2 response. Contracting CD4+ clones were located mainly in the CM and EM memory subsets, whereas CD8+ clones were found to be enriched in EMRA. SARS-CoV-2 specificity was not confirmed for the second-wave clones peaking on day 37.

The chain joins TRBV4-3 to TRBJ2-3; no confident D gene assignment can be made. The source material was PBMCs or a T cell subset sorted from them (not recorded which). This sequence originates from a man in his late teens or twenties who had mild COVID-19 (a few samples of this study predate the infection). The sample titles of this study are shuffled in the database, so cell type and time point are left out; the donor was told from shared clones. The CDR3 region: CASSLMGDTQYF. DNA sequence: TGCGCCAGCAGCCTAATGGGGGATACGCAGTATTTT.